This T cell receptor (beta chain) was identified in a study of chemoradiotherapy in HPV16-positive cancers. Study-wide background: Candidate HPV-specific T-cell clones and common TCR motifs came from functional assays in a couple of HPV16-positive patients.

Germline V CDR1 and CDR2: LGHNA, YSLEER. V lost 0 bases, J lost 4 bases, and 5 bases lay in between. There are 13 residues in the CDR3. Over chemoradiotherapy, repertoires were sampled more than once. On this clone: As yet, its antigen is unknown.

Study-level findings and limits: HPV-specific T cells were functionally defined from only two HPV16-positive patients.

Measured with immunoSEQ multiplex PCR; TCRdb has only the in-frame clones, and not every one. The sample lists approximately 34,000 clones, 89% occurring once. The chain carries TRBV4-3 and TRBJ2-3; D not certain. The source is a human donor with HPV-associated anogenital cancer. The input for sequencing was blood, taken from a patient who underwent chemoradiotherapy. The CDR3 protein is CASSQELPDTQYF. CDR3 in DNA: TGCGCCAGCAGCCAAGAGCTCCCAGATACGCAGTATTTT.